Listed below are T cell receptor beta chains from one sample, sequenced in a study of cytomegalovirus exposure and HLA in healthy donors. Profiled with immunoSEQ multiplex PCR; TCRdb holds only in-frame clones, not every one. The sample's table shows 140,000 to 150,000 clones. Source material: PBMCs. The receptors stem from a male donor in good health and CMV-seronegative. Both conserved end residues are part of each CDR3. The order of the fields is V gene, J gene, CDR3 length, CDR3 protein.

TRBV30,TRBJ2-3,17,CAWSPTRTSGRADTQYF
TRBV6-5,-,15,CASSLGGTTYYEQYF
TRBV19,TRBJ1-1,13,CASQQGRYTEAFF
TRBV7-9,TRBJ1-2,17,CASSLSTGAWTDYGYTF
TRBV16,TRBJ1-5,15,CASSQQGGSNQPQHF
TRBV5-5,TRBJ1-4,15,CASSLGIAVAEKLFF
TRBV14,TRBJ1-6,16,CASSQVTGSYNSPLHF
TRBV28,TRBJ2-2,15,CASSGGSANTGELFF
TRBV19,TRBJ1-1,13,CASSYGQGTEAFF
TRBV4-3,TRBJ2-3,14,CASSLETSGGGQYF
TRBV29-1,TRBJ2-1,16,CSVGSGRGFTYNEQFF
TRBV27,TRBJ2-5,13,CASSFRGRETQYF
TRBV11-2,TRBJ2-1,14,CATLGERGPVEQFF
TRBV7-8,TRBJ2-1,14,CASSFGQGINEQFF
TRBV7-3,TRBJ2-6,17,CASSPRDNFTGANVLTF
TRBV19,TRBJ1-1,13,CASRRTATSEAFF
TRBV29-1,TRBJ1-1,13,CSVERVRSPEAFF
TRBV18,TRBJ1-2,22,CASDPHVQGTPILPHIRYGYTF
TRBV23-1,TRBJ1-5,16,CASSQEVTGSNQPQHF
TRBV19,TRBJ1-5,15,CASSIKDRGHQPQHF
TRBV29-1,TRBJ2-1,13,CSVQPNRNEGQFF
TRBV19,TRBJ1-2,16,CASSTVGTGGAGGYTF
TRBV13,TRBJ2-2,18,CASSFGDNRAANTGELFF
TRBV28,TRBJ1-2,14,CASSLDRPMLGYTF
TRBV18,TRBJ1-1,19,CASSPLALTQQGLNTEAFF
TRBV9,TRBJ1-5,13,CASSTGGNQPQHF
TRBV4-3,TRBJ1-1,13,CASSPRGNTEAFF
TRBV20-1,TRBJ1-1,10,CSGHRTEAFF
TRBV6-1,TRBJ2-7,14,CASSEDRVAYEQYF
TRBV6-1,-,18,CASSGPNVFRGNVYEQYF
TRBV30,TRBJ1-2,15,CAWSVPQGRRAGYTF
TRBV7-3,TRBJ1-6,16,CASSLNAGATGSPLHF
TRBV27,TRBJ2-7,12,CASSPTGREQYF
TRBV5-1,TRBJ2-5,13,CASSLPGKETQYF
TRBV5-6,TRBJ2-4,16,CASSPWTWAAKNIQYF
TRBV29-1,TRBJ2-2,14,CSVLAGGLTGELFF
TRBV13,TRBJ2-7,14,CASSLGTGTNEQYF
TRBV7-9,TRBJ1-3,12,CASSSTGNTIYF
TRBV9,TRBJ2-3,16,CASSITGDPSTDTQYF
TRBV5-1,TRBJ1-1,14,CASSLMGDGTEAFF
TRBV15,TRBJ1-2,17,CATSRELVWGGEYGYTF
TRBV19,TRBJ1-4,15,CASSIGPGSNEKLFF
TRBV5-1,TRBJ2-3,18,CASSTGTSGSRGTDTQYF
TRBV25-1,TRBJ1-1,13,CASSDSMNTEAFF
TRBV25-1,TRBJ1-1,15,CASSSNPGENTEAFF
TRBV4-3,TRBJ1-4,15,CASSRGTGVGEKLFF
TRBV27,TRBJ2-1,19,CASSLVYPSTGPPYNEQFF
TRBV5-1,TRBJ2-3,16,CASSLAVGQGADTQYF
TRBV27,TRBJ2-7,16,CASSWLEGAGRYEQYF
TRBV30,TRBJ2-7,15,CAWTQGLALFYEQYF